This is a list of T cell receptor beta chains from one sample in a study of T cell responses to AZD1222 COVID-19 vaccine. The method was immunoSEQ multiplex PCR; TCRdb's version includes in-frame clones alone and lacks a portion of them. The sample shows 70,000 or so clones, approximately 88% of them seen only once. The material sequenced was peripheral blood, taken on day 0 of AZD1222 vaccination. The receptors originated from an adult in good health. CDR3s leave out the opening cysteine and the closing phenylalanine or tryptophan.

V	J	CDR3
TRBV4-2	TRBJ2-2	ASSQGELTGPGELF
TRBV3-1/TRBV3-2	TRBJ2-7	ASSQSFGGSRSYEQY
TRBV28	TRBJ2-5	ASSLWGTGEFEKTQY
TRBV19	TRBJ1-5	ASSISATVSNQPQH
TRBV29-1	TRBJ2-1	SVEGGQGKAYNEQF
TRBV5-4	TRBJ2-2	ASSLSENTGELF
TRBV6-2/TRBV6-3	TRBJ1-1	ASSYSTGGAREAF
TRBV27	TRBJ2-3	ASSPTRRTDTQY
TRBV12-3/TRBV12-4	TRBJ2-1	ASSRNFEQF
TRBV30	TRBJ1-1	AWSHGQGNTEAF
TRBV6-5	TRBJ2-7	ASHTGDYYEQY
TRBV6-1	TRBJ1-5	ASSERDQPQH
TRBV19	TRBJ1-3	ASSTDSRNTIY
TRBV10-3	TRBJ2-5	AISDLDSVAETQY
TRBV11-2	TRBJ2-7	ASSLESSYEQY
TRBV28	TRBJ1-5	ASSSNNQPQH
TRBV30	TRBJ2-5	AWRGAGAYQETQY
TRBV5-6	TRBJ1-1	ASYREGPLNTEAF
TRBV23-1	TRBJ1-6	ASSQSITAPRLSSYNSPLH
TRBV7-9	TRBJ2-7	ASSLISSGSYEQY
TRBV7-8	TRBJ2-3	ASSLLRWDTQY
TRBV24-1	TRBJ1-3	AAPDRANSGNTIY
TRBV19	TRBJ1-1	ASSGGVSTGTEAF
TRBV6-5	TRBJ1-4	ASSQTAGRIEKLF
TRBV7-3	TRBJ2-7	ASSQLAGGRQY
TRBV6-5	TRBJ2-1	ASIRTLDEQF
TRBV29-1	TRBJ1-4	SASGGISGEKLF
TRBV15	TRBJ2-7	ATCWGAGGPYEQY
TRBV7-6	TRBJ2-3	ASSTPSGLAGGPSDTQY
TRBV7-2	TRBJ2-1	ASSLGGTGAKNEQF
TRBV5-1	TRBJ2-5	ASSFGETQY
TRBV27	TRBJ1-2	ASSPGGGRRGGYT
TRBV6-1	TRBJ2-1	ASSEAEGENNEQF
TRBV5-6	TRBJ2-1	ASSSGYGNEQF
TRBV6-5	TRBJ1-5	ASSEGARDQPQH
TRBV14	TRBJ2-7	ASSQEWGPGYEQY
TRBV24-1	TRBJ2-5	ATSDFGETQY
TRBV5-4	TRBJ2-4	ASSSQGGSKNIQY
TRBV28	TRBJ1-1	ASLGQGEGNTEAF
TRBV14	TRBJ2-7	ASSAWGAGVVEQY
TRBV6-5	TRBJ1-2	ASLDASLNYGYT
TRBV9	TRBJ1-1	ASSALGRPMNTEAF
TRBV10-2	TRBJ2-7	ASSATSSPAYEQY
TRBV9	TRBJ1-2	ASSVGQGSDGYT
TRBV5-4	TRBJ1-1	ASSLDRGNTEAF
TRBV11-2	TRBJ2-7	ASSLQIAPVAGEFQY
TRBV29-1	TRBJ1-1	SVLRTGGRNTEAF
TRBV5-6	TRBJ2-5	ASSPDRGRVGETQY
TRBV9	TRBJ2-7	ASSPGGGRTLSSYEQY
TRBV6-5	TRBJ2-7	ASSYGDTPYEQY
TRBV2	TRBJ1-4	ASMRGGSEKLF
TRBV6-5	TRBJ2-7	ASIDVSGLNEQY
TRBV28	TRBJ2-2	ASSRPYDTTGELF
TRBV12-3/TRBV12-4	TRBJ2-5	ASSLVSETQY
TRBV28	TRBJ1-5	ASSFSAGFQPQH
TRBV6-5	TRBJ2-7	ASSSGDRTYEQY
TRBV19	TRBJ1-1	ASSGQGAMEAF
TRBV5-4	TRBJ2-1	ASRYAGLAGEAGNEQF
TRBV30	TRBJ1-6	AWSGWGTVGQAQSPLH
TRBV18	TRBJ1-1	ASSPFTQSGSSPEAF